The 21 T cell receptor beta chains listed next were all sequenced from one sample in a study of CD8+ T cells in alopecia areata. Investigators isolated RNA and reverse transcribed it into cDNA to act as the sequencing template. Clones were read by immunoSEQ multiplex PCR, and TCRdb kept only the in-frame ones, dropping some. This sample has approximately 90,000 clones, with around three quarters found just once. Noted treatment: oral pan-JAK inhibitor, 5-10 mg twice daily. Sample: CD8+ T cells sorted from blood, taken around week 44, from a patient treated with tofacitinib. The receptors derive from a human donor with alopecia areata.

The V call is TRBV4-3, the J call TRBJ1-1, with D uncertain. Deletions cut 2 bases from V and 4 bases from J, with 8 bases between. Germline loops: CDR1 LGHNA, CDR2 YSLEER. The length of the CDR3 is 13 residues. The CDR3 bases are TGCGCCAGCAGCCAATCTTTTGGCACTGAAGCTTTCTTT. Its protein product is CASSQSFGTEAFF.

This clone was detected only once. The rearrangement joins TRBV10-3 to TRBJ2-7, with 10 bases fitting TRBD1. Germline V gene sequence: CDR1 ENHRY, CDR2 SYGVKD. The CDR3 covers 15 residues. With 2 bases clipped from V and 2 bases from J, the junction kept 3 bases outside the gene matches. CDR3 in DNA: TGTGCCATCAGTGAGCCGGGACAGGGGACCTACGAGCAGTACTTC. Translation gives CAISEPGQGTYEQYF.

The chain combines TRBV27 with TRBJ2-3, with unresolved D. There are 15 residues in the CDR3. Germline lookup yields CDR1 MNHEY and CDR2 SMNVEV (reference sequence). V lost 5 bases and J 2 bases, leaving 14 bases between the germline ends. CDR3 sequence reads: CASSARLGITDTQYF. CDR3 in DNA: TGTGCCAGCAGTGCCCGGTTGGGGATCACAGATACGCAGTATTTT.

This chain links TRBV19 with TRBJ2-1; TRBD1 matches 9 bases. The germline gives CDR1 LNHDA, CDR2 SQIVND (reference sequence). Germline trimming cut 5 bases from V and 6 bases from J; bases unmatched to any gene: 17. The CDR3 spans 18 residues. CDR3 sequence (DNA): TGTGCCAGTAGTGTTACATTGACAGGGGGTTATGTTGGCAATGAGCAGTTCTTC. Its translation: CASSVTLTGGYVGNEQFF.

The rearrangement links TRBV5-1 to TRBJ1-4; D is possibly TRBD1 (5 bases). V was clipped by 4 bases and J by 7 bases, with 14 bases between them. The CDR3 length is 14 residues. Germline CDR1 and CDR2: SGHRS and YFSETQ. In DNA, the CDR3 is TGCGCCAGCAGCCCAAACGGGCAGGGTGAAAAACTGTTTTTT. It specifies CASSPNGQGEKLFF.

The chain carries TRBV6-5 and TRBJ1-5; unclear D gene. V was trimmed by 0 bases and J by 7 bases, leaving 7 bases between them. The CDR3 contains 13 residues. CDR1 and CDR2 (germline): MNHEY, SVGAGI. This CDR3 is CASSYSSEQPQHF. The CDR3 nucleotides are TGTGCCAGCAGTTACTCGTCAGAACAGCCCCAGCATTTT.

This clone was found a few times. The chain employs TRBV5-1 and TRBJ2-5; D is ambiguous. Looked up from germline, CDR1 is SGHRS and CDR2 is YFSETQ. Trimming left V 1 base short and J 5 bases short, with 18 bases between. The CDR3 covers 16 residues. CDR3 residues: CASSLQRPREAETQYF. As DNA, the CDR3 is TGCGCCAGCAGCTTGCAAAGGCCCCGAGAGGCGGAGACCCAGTACTTC.

This clone was found once. The rearrangement joins TRBV4-3 to TRBJ1-2; D not certain. Trimming took 1 base from V and 2 from J, leaving 11 bases between them. CDR1 and CDR2 (germline): LGHNA, YSLEER. The CDR3 totals 15 residues. The CDR3 loop reads CASSQAVWGNYGYTF. The CDR3 DNA reads as TGCGCCAGCAGCCAAGCGGTGTGGGGAAACTATGGCTACACCTTC.

This clone was seen only a few times. The J gene is TRBJ2-1, the V gene TRBV29-1; 7 bases map to TRBD2. The CDR3 covers 12 residues. V shed 6 bases, J shed 4 bases, and the junction held 3 bases outside the gene matches. CDR1 is SQVTM and CDR2 is ANQGSEA in the germline V gene. The CDR3 here is CSVLGGYNEQFF. In DNA form, the CDR3 reads TGCAGCGTGTTGGGAGGGTACAATGAGCAGTTCTTC.

The chain carries TRBV4-3 and TRBJ1-1, with 7 bases aligning to TRBD1. The CDR3 contains 17 residues. Germline V gives CDR1 LGHNA, CDR2 YSLEER. V was clipped by 4 bases and J by 3 bases; unmatched bases: 14. CDR3 in DNA: TGCGCCAGCAGCCCTTCACAGGGGCGAGGAGTTGACACTGAAGCTTTCTTT. Residues: CASSPSQGRGVDTEAFF.

This clone occurred a few times. V gene TRBV25-1 combines with J gene TRBJ2-7; a possible D gene is TRBD1 (5 bases). The CDR3 extends over 14 amino acids. The V and J ends lost 4 bases and 2 bases respectively, with 12 bases between them. Germline CDR1 reads MGHDK; CDR2 reads SYGVNS. The CDR3 protein is CASSALDIPYEQYF. In nucleotides, the CDR3 is TGTGCCAGCAGTGCCTTGGACATCCCCTACGAGCAGTACTTC.

This sequence joins TRBV7-6 and TRBJ2-3; 9 bases align to TRBD2. CDR1 SGHVS and CDR2 FNYEAQ come from the germline V gene. CDR3 length equals 14 residues. V shed 5 bases and J 6 bases; nucleotides not matched to a gene: 6. The CDR3 is CASSRSGGADTQYF. CDR3 in DNA: TGTGCCAGCAGCCGTAGCGGGGGCGCGGATACGCAGTATTTT.

V usage is TRBV9 and J usage is TRBJ1-6; tentative D call: TRBD1 (5 bases). This CDR3 is 13 amino acids long. Germline lookup yields CDR1 SGDLS and CDR2 YYNGEE. With 3 bases removed from V and 7 bases from J, the gap between germline ends came to 8 bases. The CDR3 region is CASSAEGNSPLHF. CDR3 bases: TGTGCCAGCAGCGCGGAGGGGAATTCACCCCTCCACTTT.

This clone was seen just once. The V and J genes are TRBV15 and TRBJ1-1; possibly TRBD1 for D (5 bases). Per germline, CDR1 LNHNV and CDR2 YYDKDF (reference sequence). The ends were cut back, 4 bases at V and 7 bases at J, with 13 bases in the middle. This CDR3 comprises 13 residues. As DNA, the CDR3 is TGTGCCACCAGCACGAGGGGCCTGGGTGAAGCTTTCTTT. This sequence encodes CATSTRGLGEAFF.

This chain uses TRBV5-1 with TRBJ1-1; TRBD1 agrees at 8 bases. This CDR3 has 15 residues. CDR1 is SGHRS, CDR2 YFSETQ, per germline. Trimming took 4 bases from V and 3 from J; bases not matched to a gene: 8. DNA for the CDR3: TGCGCCAGCAGCCCCGTACAGGGGGAGTACACTGAAGCTTTCTTT. Residues: CASSPVQGEYTEAFF.

The chain is built from TRBV7-9 and TRBJ1-2; D gene uncertain. Germline values: CDR1 SEHNR, CDR2 FQNEAQ (reference sequence). With 4 bases removed from V and 4 bases from J, the gap between germline ends came to 16 bases. The CDR3 contains 15 residues. The DNA of the CDR3 is TGTGCCAGCAGCTCAAATCGGGAAGTAAGCTATGGCTACACCTTC. Protein sequence: CASSSNREVSYGYTF.

This clone was seen a handful of times. The chain uses TRBV29-1 and TRBJ2-1, with D possibly called TRBD1 or TRBD2 (5 bases each). Looked up from germline, CDR1 is SQVTM and CDR2 is ANQGSEA. This CDR3 has 14 amino acids. The V end lost 4 bases, the J end lost 0 bases, and 10 bases lay between the germline ends. The CDR3 DNA is TGCAGCGTTGTGGGGGAAAGCTCCTACAATGAGCAGTTCTTC. It translates to CSVVGESSYNEQFF.

The V gene is TRBV5-6, the J gene TRBJ1-2; tentative D call: TRBD1 (6 bases). Germline V CDR1 and CDR2: SGHDT, YYEEEE. The CDR3 is 15 amino acids. The germline V and J ends were trimmed by 1 base and 4 bases, with 14 bases remaining between them. The CDR3 sequence: CASSLQDRIFYGYTF. The CDR3 coding sequence is TGTGCCAGCAGCTTGCAGGACAGAATTTTCTATGGCTACACCTTC.

This sequence joins TRBV7-9 and TRBJ2-7; TRBD1 matches 7 bases. Germline CDR1 and CDR2: SEHNR and FQNEAQ (reference sequence). The junction had 12 bases not matched to a gene; V was cut back by 5 bases and J by 11 bases. The CDR3 is 13 amino acids. CDR3: CASSPTLGQIEYF. CDR3 in DNA: TGTGCCAGCAGCCCCACATTGGGACAGATCGAGTACTTC. Variable domain in full (rest from reference TRBV7-9 and TRBJ2-7): DTGVSQNPRHKITKRGQNVTFRCDPISEHNRLYWYRQTLGQGPEFLTYFQNEAQLEKSRLLSDRFSAERPKGSFSTLEIQRTEQGDSAMYLCASSPTLGQIEYFGPGTRLTVT.

The V call is TRBV5-6, the J call TRBJ2-1; D is ambiguous. The germline V and J ends were trimmed by 1 base and 12 bases, with 11 bases remaining between them. There are 12 residues in the CDR3. The germline V gene has CDR1 SGHDT and CDR2 YYEEEE. CDR3 DNA: TGTGCCAGCAGCTTGCGACGTATCGGGCAGTTCTTC. Translating it yields CASSLRRIGQFF.

This chain joins TRBV14 and TRBJ1-2, with 7 nucleotides matching TRBD1. The junction had 7 bases not matched to a gene; V was cut back by 5 bases and J by 10 bases. The CDR3 is 12 residues long. From germline, CDR1 is SGHDN and CDR2 FVKESK. CDR3 nucleotide sequence: TGTGCCAGCAGCACAGACAGGGATTTCTACACCTTC. It translates to CASSTDRDFYTF. Together with reference TRBV14 and TRBJ1-2, the CDR3 gives the full variable domain: EAGVTQFPSHSVIEKGQTVTLRCDPISGHDNLYWYRRVMGKEIKFLLHFVKESKQDESGMPNNRFLAERTGGTYSTLKVQPAELEDSGVYFCASSTDRDFYTFGSGTRLTVV.